This T cell receptor beta chain was found in a study of blood T cell repertoires in COVID-19. Trimming removed 4 bases from V and 5 bases from J, with 17 bases in between. The CDR3 loop spans 15 amino acids. From germline, CDR1 is LGHDT and CDR2 YNNKEL (reference sequence). The table came from immunoSEQ multiplex PCR; TCRdb's copy has only in-frame clones and leaves some out. This sample has approximately 200,000 clones; 70% to 90% occur once, and the top ten carry under 4.5%. Sequencing input: peripheral blood. The source is a woman in her 30s with acute or convalescent COVID-19. This chain connects TRBV3-1 (or the pseudogene TRBV3-2) to TRBJ2-5; D is possibly TRBD2 (6 bases). The CDR3 loop is CASSPMGLGWETQYF. Here the CDR3 DNA reads TGTGCCAGCAGCCCGATGGGACTCGGCTGGGAGACCCAGTACTTC.